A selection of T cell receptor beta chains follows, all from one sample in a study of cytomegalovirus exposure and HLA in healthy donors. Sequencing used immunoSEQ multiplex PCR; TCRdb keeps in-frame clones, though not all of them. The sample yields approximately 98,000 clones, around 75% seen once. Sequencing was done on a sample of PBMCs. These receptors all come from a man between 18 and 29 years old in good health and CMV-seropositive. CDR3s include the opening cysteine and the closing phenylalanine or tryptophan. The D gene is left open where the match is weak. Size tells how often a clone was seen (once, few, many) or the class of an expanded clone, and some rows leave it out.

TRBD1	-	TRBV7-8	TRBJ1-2	TGTGCCAGCAGCTCTCAGACAGGGGCGGGGTATGGCTACACCTTC	CASSSQTGAGYGYTF
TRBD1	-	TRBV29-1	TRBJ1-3	TGCAGCGTTGAACTAGGACAGGGGGCTGGAAACACCATATATTTT	CSVELGQGAGNTIYF
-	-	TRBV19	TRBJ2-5	TGTGCCAGTAGTATAGAAGGGAGAGAGACCCAGTACTTC	CASSIEGRETQYF
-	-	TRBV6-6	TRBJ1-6	TGTGCCAGCAGTTACGGCAGGGATTGGAATTCACCCCTCCACTTT	CASSYGRDWNSPLHF
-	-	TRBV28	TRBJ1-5	TGTGCCAGCAGTTTTCCAGGGGCGACGTCGTCCCAGCATTTT	CASSFPGATSSQHF
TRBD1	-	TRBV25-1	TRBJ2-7	TGTGCCAGCAGTGAAGACAGGGCCCGGCTTACTTTC	CASSEDRARLTF
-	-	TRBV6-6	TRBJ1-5	TGTGCCAGCACCCGGGACTCCTCAAGAGGTCAGCCCCAGCATTTT	CASTRDSSRGQPQHF
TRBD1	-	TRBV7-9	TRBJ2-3	TGTGCCAGCAAACCGGGACAGGGACGAAGCACAGATACGCAGTATTTT	CASKPGQGRSTDTQYF
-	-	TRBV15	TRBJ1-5	TGTGCCACCAAGGGGCGGGGTAGCAATCAGCCCCAGCATTTT	CATKGRGSNQPQHF
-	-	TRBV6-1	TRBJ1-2	TGTGCCAGCAGAGACAACATGACACTTCTATATGGCTACACCTTC	CASRDNMTLLYGYTF
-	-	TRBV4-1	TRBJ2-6	TGCGCCAGCAGCCAAGGCCCGGCTGGGGCCAACGTCCTGACTTTC	CASSQGPAGANVLTF
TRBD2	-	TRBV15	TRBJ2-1	TGTGCCACCAGCAGAGTAGCGGGGGAGTACAATGAGCAGTTCTTC	CATSRVAGEYNEQFF
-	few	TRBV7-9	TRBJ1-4	TGTGCCAGCAGCTTAACGGCCAGGTTGGATGCCTATAATGAAAAACTGTTTTTT	CASSLTARLDAYNEKLFF
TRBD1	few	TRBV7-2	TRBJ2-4	TGTGCCAGCAGCTTAGCCGGACAGGCCACATTTCAGTACTTC	CASSLAGQATFQYF
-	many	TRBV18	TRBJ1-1	TGTGCCAGCTCACCACTCCCCCAGGGTTCGAGCACTGAAGCTTTCTTT	CASSPLPQGSSTEAFF
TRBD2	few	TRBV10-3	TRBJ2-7	TGTGCCATCGGGCTAGCGGGGGTGTACGAGCAGTACTTC	CAIGLAGVYEQYF
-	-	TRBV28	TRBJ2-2	TGTGCCAGCAGCTTCAGGGTTAAGTCACCCGGGGAGCTGTTTTTT	CASSFRVKSPGELFF
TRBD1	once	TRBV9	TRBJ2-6	TGTGCCAGCAGCGTAGCAGGGGGAGGGGCCAACGTCCTGACTTTC	CASSVAGGGANVLTF
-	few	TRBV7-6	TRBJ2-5	TGTGCCAGCACTACTCAAGAGACCCAGTACTTC	CASTTQETQYF
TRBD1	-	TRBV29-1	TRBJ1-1	TGCAGCGGTTACCGGGACAGGCAAGACACTGAAGCTTTCTTT	CSGYRDRQDTEAFF
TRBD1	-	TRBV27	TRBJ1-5	TGTGCCAGCAGTAACAGGGGGAATCAGCCCCAGCATTTT	CASSNRGNQPQHF
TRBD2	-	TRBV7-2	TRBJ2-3	TGTGCCAGCAGCTCCGCACCGAGGCTGACTAGCGGGGGGGCGGATACGCAGTATTTT	CASSSAPRLTSGGADTQYF
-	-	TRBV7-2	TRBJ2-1	TGTGCCAGCAGTACAGGCTCCCCCTCCTACAATGAGCAGTTCTTC	CASSTGSPSYNEQFF
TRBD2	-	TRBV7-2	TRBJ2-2	TGTGCCAGCAGCCGAGCGGGGGGCCAGGGCACCGGGGAGCTGTTTTTT	CASSRAGGQGTGELFF
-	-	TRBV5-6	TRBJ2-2	TGTGCCAGCAGCTTGGACAGGGATTACCGGGGAGCTGTTTTT	CASSLDRDYRGAVF
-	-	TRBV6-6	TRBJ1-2	TGTGCCAGCAGTTACTCGAAAGGGAGTGAGGGCTACACCTTC	CASSYSKGSEGYTF
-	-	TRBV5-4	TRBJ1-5	TGTGCCAGCAGCTTGGGGGTCGGGGATCAGCCCCAGCATTTT	CASSLGVGDQPQHF
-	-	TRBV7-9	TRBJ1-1	TGTGCCAGCAGCTTAGCAGGGGCGAGGTACACTGAAGCTTTCTTT	CASSLAGARYTEAFF
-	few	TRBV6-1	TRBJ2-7	TGTGCCAGCAGTGAACCCGGGTCCGCTTCCTACGAGCAGTACTTC	CASSEPGSASYEQYF
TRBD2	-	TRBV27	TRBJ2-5	TGTGCCAGCAGTTGGACGCGGGGGGGTCCAACAGAGACCCAGTACTTC	CASSWTRGGPTETQYF
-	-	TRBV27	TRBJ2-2	TGTGCCAGCAGTTCATTCACGGCCGGGGAGCTGTTTTTT	CASSSFTAGELFF
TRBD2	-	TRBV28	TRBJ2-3	TGTGCCAGCACCCCAGCGGGGGCCCTCTCCACAGATACGCAGTATTTT	CASTPAGALSTDTQYF
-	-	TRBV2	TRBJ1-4	TGTGCCAGCAGTGAATCCAGGGGTTCGAGTGAAAAACTGTTTTTT	CASSESRGSSEKLFF
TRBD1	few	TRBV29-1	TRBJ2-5	TGCAGCGTTGTTCCCGGGACAGGGTCTGGGACCCAGTACTTC	CSVVPGTGSGTQYF
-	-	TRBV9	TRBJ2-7	TGTGCCAGCAGCGCCCGGGTTGGAACCTACGAGCAGTACTTC	CASSARVGTYEQYF
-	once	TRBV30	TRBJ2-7	TGTGCCTGGAGACCAGGCTCCTACGAGCAGTACTTC	CAWRPGSYEQYF
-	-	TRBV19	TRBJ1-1	TGTGCCAGTAGGGCAGGGGTTGAGGCTTTCTTT	CASRAGVEAFF
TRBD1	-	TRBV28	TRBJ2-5	TGTGCCAGCAGTTCGGCCCACAGGGGGTACCAAGAGACCCAGTACTTC	CASSSAHRGYQETQYF
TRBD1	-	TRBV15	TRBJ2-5	TGTGCCACCAGCAGGACAGGGTCCCCGGAGACCCAGTACTTC	CATSRTGSPETQYF
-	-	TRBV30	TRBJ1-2	TGTGCCTGGAGTGGAGGAAACTATGGCTACACCTTC	CAWSGGNYGYTF
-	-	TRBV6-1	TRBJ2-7	TGTGCCAGCAGCAACCCTTCAGGGGTCGTGGAGCAGTACTTC	CASSNPSGVVEQYF
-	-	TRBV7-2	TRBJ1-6	TGTGCCAGCAGCCGTACTGCGGGTTCACCCCTCCACTTT	CASSRTAGSPLHF
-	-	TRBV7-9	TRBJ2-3	TGTGCCAGCAGCTCATGGAGACCTTTCTCAGATACGCAGTATTTT	CASSSWRPFSDTQYF
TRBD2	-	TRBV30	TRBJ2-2	TGTGCCTGGAGTGTATATAGTTGGGATAGCGGGGGGTCACACACCGGGGAGCTGTTTTTT	CAWSVYSWDSGGSHTGELFF
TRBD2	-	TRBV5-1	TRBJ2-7	TGCGCCAGCAGCTTAGCTAGCGGGGGGGCCGACGAGCAGTACTTC	CASSLASGGADEQYF
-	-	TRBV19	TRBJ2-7	TGTGCCAGTAGTATGCTGCGGGGGCATTCGGCAGGGTCTCGCGAGCAGTACTTC	CASSMLRGHSAGSREQYF
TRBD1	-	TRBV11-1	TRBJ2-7	TGTGCCAGCAGCTTAAGGGGGCCTGAGCCAGGAGACGAGCAGTACTTC	CASSLRGPEPGDEQYF
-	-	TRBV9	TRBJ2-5	TGTGCCAGCAGCGTAGGAGGAGGAACGGAGACCCAGTACTTC	CASSVGGGTETQYF
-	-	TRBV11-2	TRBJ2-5	TGTGCCAGCAGCTTCCAAGAAGCGGGGACCCAGTACTTC	CASSFQEAGTQYF
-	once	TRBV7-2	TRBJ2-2	TGTGCCAGCAGCTTATTCACAACCGGGGAGCTGTTTTTT	CASSLFTTGELFF
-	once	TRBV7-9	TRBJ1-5	TGTGCCAGCAGCGTGCGCGGTTCTGATCAGCCCCAGCATTTT	CASSVRGSDQPQHF
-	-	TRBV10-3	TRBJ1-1	TGTGCCATCAGTGAGTACATGAACACTGAAGCTTTCTTT	CAISEYMNTEAFF
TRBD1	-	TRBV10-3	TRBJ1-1	TGTGCCATCTCCCGGTTGTTGGCGACAGGGGCTGAAGCTTTCTTT	CAISRLLATGAEAFF
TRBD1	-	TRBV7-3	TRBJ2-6	TGTGCCAGCAGTTCGGGACAGTCCAACTCTGGGGCCAACGTCCTGACTTTC	CASSSGQSNSGANVLTF
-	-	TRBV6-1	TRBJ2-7	TGTGCCAGCAGCGCTCTGAATCAGTACGAGCAGTACTTC	CASSALNQYEQYF
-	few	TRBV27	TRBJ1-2	TGTGCCAGCAGTTTAGCAGCGACCGTGAATGGCTACACCTTC	CASSLAATVNGYTF
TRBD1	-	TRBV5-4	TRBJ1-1	TGTGCCAGCAGCTGGGGGACAGGGTCCACTGAAGCTTTCTTT	CASSWGTGSTEAFF
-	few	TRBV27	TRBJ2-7	TGTGCCAGCAAAGTGACAGGGAGGTACGAGCAGTACTTC	CASKVTGRYEQYF
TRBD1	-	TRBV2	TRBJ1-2	TGTGCCAGCAGTGTGAGACAGGGGATGTCTGTGGACTATGGCTACACCTTC	CASSVRQGMSVDYGYTF
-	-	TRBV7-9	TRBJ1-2	TGTGCCAGCACCTCCGGACAGCCACCCTACTATGGCTACACCTTC	CASTSGQPPYYGYTF